This record concerns one T cell receptor (beta chain) sequence. Germline is not matched at one junction end, which may reflect a read error. This sample stems from a study of T cells in tuberculosis. At the level of the study: CD1B tetramers identified T cells specific for mycobacterial lipid GMM.

After thawing and overnight rest, PBMC were stained with GMM-loaded CD1B tetramer, viability dye and anti-CD3 for sorting. C32 glucose monomycolate from Rhodococcus equi was loaded onto the CD1B tetramers. Before cryopreservation, the sorted PBMC lost their CD14-expressing monocytes. Germline CDR1 reads PRHDT; CDR2 reads FYEKMQ (reference sequence). The CDR3 spans 14 residues. Study-level findings and limits: The stringent gate may have excluded weak CD1B-GMM tetramer binders.

TCRdb's table, derived via immunoSEQ multiplex PCR, lists solely in-frame clones and lacks some. The sample lists 85,000 to 90,000 clones, about nine tenths occurring once. The chain is built from TRBV13 and TRBJ1-1, with TRBD1 matching over 8 bases. Sequenced input: CD1b-GMM tetramer-negative cells sorted from PBMCs. The receptor was isolated from an adult woman with latent tuberculosis. The CDR3 coding sequence is TGTGCCAGCAGCCTAGGACAGGGCTACACTGAAGCTTTCTTT. It is translated as CASSLGQGYTEAFF.